Listed below are T cell receptor beta chains from one sample, sequenced in a study of Graves' ophthalmopathy and Graves' hyperthyroidism. TCRdb passed the multiplex PCR reads through MiXCR, listing each CDR3 protein once. The profile shows over 14,000 distinct CDR3 sequences, around 50% of them singletons. Sequenced sample: peripheral blood. These receptors all come from a woman aged 25 to 39 with Graves' ophthalmopathy. Both conserved end residues are part of each CDR3. Fields, in order: D gene, clone size, J gene, V gene, CDR3 DNA, CDR3 protein. D genes are given only for firm matches. Size values are once, few and many counts, or a class for expanded clones, and some rows have none.

D gene: TRBD1; clone size: medium-sized; J gene: TRBJ2-3; V gene: TRBV19; CDR3 DNA: TGTGCCAGTAGTACTATCGACAGGGAAGATACGCAGTATTTT; CDR3 protein: CASSTIDREDTQYF
D gene: NA; clone size: NA; J gene: TRBJ2-5; V gene: TRBV6-5; CDR3 DNA: TGTGCCAGCAGTTACCCAGGCCGAGAGACCCAGTACTTC; CDR3 protein: CASSYPGRETQYF
D gene: TRBD1; clone size: many; J gene: TRBJ2-7; V gene: TRBV10-3; CDR3 DNA: TGTGCCATCGCAGGGGGCGCATACGACGAGCAGTACTTC; CDR3 protein: CAIAGGAYDEQYF
D gene: TRBD2; clone size: NA; J gene: TRBJ2-1; V gene: TRBV10-2; CDR3 DNA: TGCGCCAGCGATCCCGGGACTAGTGTTTACAATGAGCAGTTCTTC; CDR3 protein: CASDPGTSVYNEQFF
D gene: NA; clone size: NA; J gene: TRBJ2-3; V gene: TRBV20-1; CDR3 DNA: TGCAGTGCTAGGGTACTAGATGAAACAGATACGCAGTATTTT; CDR3 protein: CSARVLDETDTQYF
D gene: TRBD1; clone size: NA; J gene: TRBJ1-2; V gene: TRBV29-1; CDR3 DNA: TGCAGCGTTGCGACAGGGTCTCTCTATGGCTACACCTTC; CDR3 protein: CSVATGSLYGYTF
D gene: TRBD1; clone size: many; J gene: TRBJ1-1; V gene: TRBV7-9; CDR3 DNA: TGTGCCAGCCACATGGGGACAGCAAACACTGAAGCTTTCTTT; CDR3 protein: CASHMGTANTEAFF
D gene: TRBD2; clone size: many; J gene: TRBJ2-7; V gene: TRBV20-1; CDR3 DNA: TGCAGTGCTAGAGGGACTAGCGACTACGAGCAGTACTTC; CDR3 protein: CSARGTSDYEQYF
D gene: TRBD1; clone size: medium-sized; J gene: TRBJ1-2; V gene: TRBV13; CDR3 DNA: TGTGCCAGCAGCATGGGACAGGGTAGCTATGGCTACACCTTC; CDR3 protein: CASSMGQGSYGYTF
D gene: TRBD2; clone size: NA; J gene: TRBJ2-1; V gene: TRBV11-2; CDR3 DNA: TGTGCCAGCAGCTCAAACCTACTAGCGGGGACGAACAATGAGCAGTTCTTC; CDR3 protein: CASSSNLLAGTNNEQFF
D gene: NA; clone size: NA; J gene: TRBJ1-5; V gene: TRBV7-2; CDR3 DNA: TGTGCCAGCAGCCCGGCGGGGGGTGATCAGCCCCAGCATTTT; CDR3 protein: CASSPAGGDQPQHF
D gene: TRBD2; clone size: NA; J gene: TRBJ2-3; V gene: TRBV5-5; CDR3 DNA: TGTGCCAGCAGCTTGGGCAGAGCGGGATTAGCAGATACGCAGTATTTT; CDR3 protein: CASSLGRAGLADTQYF
D gene: NA; clone size: NA; J gene: TRBJ1-5; V gene: TRBV2; CDR3 DNA: TGTGCCAGCAGTGTAGGCCGAGGTGGCAATCAGCCCCAGCATTTT; CDR3 protein: CASSVGRGGNQPQHF
D gene: TRBD1; clone size: NA; J gene: TRBJ1-4; V gene: TRBV2; CDR3 DNA: TGTGCCAGCAGCCCGACAGGGGGCGCAAATGAAAAACTGTTTTTT; CDR3 protein: CASSPTGGANEKLFF
D gene: TRBD2; clone size: NA; J gene: TRBJ2-3; V gene: TRBV6-5; CDR3 DNA: TGTGCCAGCAGTCCACTAGCGGGAGGACCAGATACGCAGTATTTT; CDR3 protein: CASSPLAGGPDTQYF
D gene: TRBD2; clone size: many; J gene: TRBJ2-7; V gene: TRBV20-1; CDR3 DNA: TGCAGTGCTAGGGATATAGCGGGGTCCGGTTACGAGCAGTACTTC; CDR3 protein: CSARDIAGSGYEQYF